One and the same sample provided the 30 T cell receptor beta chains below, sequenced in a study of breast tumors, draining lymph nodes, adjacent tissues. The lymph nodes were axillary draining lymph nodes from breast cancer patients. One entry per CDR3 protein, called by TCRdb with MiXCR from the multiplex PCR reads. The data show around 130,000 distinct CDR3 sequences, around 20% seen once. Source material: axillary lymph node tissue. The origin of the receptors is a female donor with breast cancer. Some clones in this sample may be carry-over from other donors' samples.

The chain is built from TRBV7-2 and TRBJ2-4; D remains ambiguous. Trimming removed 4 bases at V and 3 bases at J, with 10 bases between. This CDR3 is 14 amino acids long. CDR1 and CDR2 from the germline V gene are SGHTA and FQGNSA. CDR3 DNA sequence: TGTGCCAGCAGCTACGATAGGGTCAAAAACATTCAGTACTTC. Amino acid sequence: CASSYDRVKNIQYF. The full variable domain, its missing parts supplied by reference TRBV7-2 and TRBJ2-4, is GAGVSQSPSNKVTEKGKDVELRCDPISGHTALYWYRQSLGQGLEFLIYFQGNSAPDKSGLPSDRFSAERTGGSVSTLTIQRTQQEDSAVYLCASSYDRVKNIQYFGAGTRLSVL.

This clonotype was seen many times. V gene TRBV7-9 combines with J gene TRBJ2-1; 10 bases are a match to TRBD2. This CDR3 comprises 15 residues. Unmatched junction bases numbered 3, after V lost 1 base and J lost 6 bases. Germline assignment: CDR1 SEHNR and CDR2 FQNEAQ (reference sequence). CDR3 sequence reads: CASSLGLAGSNEQFF. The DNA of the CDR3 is TGTGCCAGCAGCTTAGGACTAGCGGGCTCCAATGAGCAGTTCTTC.

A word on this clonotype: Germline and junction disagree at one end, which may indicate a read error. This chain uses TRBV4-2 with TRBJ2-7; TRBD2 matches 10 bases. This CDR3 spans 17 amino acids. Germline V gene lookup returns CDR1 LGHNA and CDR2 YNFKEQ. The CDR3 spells CANSQAPSGGDPYEQYF. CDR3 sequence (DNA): TGTGCCAACAGCCAAGCCCCGAGCGGGGGGGACCCCTACGAGCAGTACTTC.

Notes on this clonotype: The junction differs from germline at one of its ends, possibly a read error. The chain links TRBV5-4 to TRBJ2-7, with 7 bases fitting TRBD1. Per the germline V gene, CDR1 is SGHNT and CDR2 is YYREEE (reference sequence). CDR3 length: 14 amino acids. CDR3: CASSLGRGLHEQHF. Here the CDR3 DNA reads TGTGCCAGCAGCTTAGGTAGGGGGCTTCACGAGCAGCACTTC.

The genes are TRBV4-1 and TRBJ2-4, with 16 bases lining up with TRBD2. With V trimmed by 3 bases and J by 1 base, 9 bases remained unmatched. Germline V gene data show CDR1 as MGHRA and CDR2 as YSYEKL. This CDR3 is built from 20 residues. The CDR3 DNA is TGCGCCAGCAGCCAGGCCGGGACTAGCGGGAGGGCCCTCGCCAAAAACATTCAGTACTTC. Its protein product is CASSQAGTSGRALAKNIQYF.

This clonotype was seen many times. The CDR3 nucleotides read TGCGCCAGCAGCCCACGAGAAGGGACTGAAAAACTGTTTTTT. Translated, it gives CASSPREGTEKLFF. The chain combines TRBV4-1 with TRBJ1-4; the D gene is possibly TRBD1 (5 bases). Per the germline V gene, CDR1 is MGHRA and CDR2 is YSYEKL. The CDR3 runs to 14 residues. V dropped 4 bases and J dropped 7 bases, with 13 bases sitting between them.

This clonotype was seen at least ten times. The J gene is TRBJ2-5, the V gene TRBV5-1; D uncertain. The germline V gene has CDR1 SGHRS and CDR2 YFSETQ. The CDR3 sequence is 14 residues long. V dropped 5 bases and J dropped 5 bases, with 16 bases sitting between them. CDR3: CASSRGRPQETQYF. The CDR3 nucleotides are TGCGCCAGCAGTAGAGGACGGCCCCAGGAGACCCAGTACTTC. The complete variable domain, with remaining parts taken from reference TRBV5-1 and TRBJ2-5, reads KAGVTQTPRYLIKTRGQQVTLSCSPISGHRSVSWYQQTPGQGLQFLFEYFSETQRNKGNFPGRFSGRQFSNSRSEMNVSTLELGDSALYLCASSRGRPQETQYFGPGTRLLVL.

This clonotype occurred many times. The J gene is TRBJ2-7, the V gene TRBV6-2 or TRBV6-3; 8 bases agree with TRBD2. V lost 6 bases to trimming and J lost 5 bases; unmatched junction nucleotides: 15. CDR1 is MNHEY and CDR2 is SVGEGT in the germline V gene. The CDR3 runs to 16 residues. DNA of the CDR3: TGTGCCAGCAGCCGTCCTCGCAGCGGGAGAACCCACGAGCAGTACTTC. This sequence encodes CASSRPRSGRTHEQYF.

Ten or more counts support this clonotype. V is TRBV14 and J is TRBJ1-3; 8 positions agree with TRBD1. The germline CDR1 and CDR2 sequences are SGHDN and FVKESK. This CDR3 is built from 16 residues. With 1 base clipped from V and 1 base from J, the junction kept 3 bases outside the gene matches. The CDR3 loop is CASSQVGQGSGNTIYF. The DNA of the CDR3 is TGTGCCAGCAGCCAAGTCGGACAGGGTTCTGGAAACACCATATATTTT.

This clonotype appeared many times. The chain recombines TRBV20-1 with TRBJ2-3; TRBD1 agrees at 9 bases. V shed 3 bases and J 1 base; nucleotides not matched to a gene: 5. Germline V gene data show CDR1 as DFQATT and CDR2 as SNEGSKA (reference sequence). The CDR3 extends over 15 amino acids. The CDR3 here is CSASRQGGRTDTQYF. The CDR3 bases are TGCAGTGCTAGTCGACAGGGGGGTCGCACAGATACGCAGTATTTT.

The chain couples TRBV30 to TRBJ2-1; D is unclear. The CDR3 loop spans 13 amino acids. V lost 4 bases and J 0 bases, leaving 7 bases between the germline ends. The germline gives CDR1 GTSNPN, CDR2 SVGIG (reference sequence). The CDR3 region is CAWKFTSYNEQFF. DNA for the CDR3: TGTGCCTGGAAATTTACCTCCTACAATGAGCAGTTCTTC.

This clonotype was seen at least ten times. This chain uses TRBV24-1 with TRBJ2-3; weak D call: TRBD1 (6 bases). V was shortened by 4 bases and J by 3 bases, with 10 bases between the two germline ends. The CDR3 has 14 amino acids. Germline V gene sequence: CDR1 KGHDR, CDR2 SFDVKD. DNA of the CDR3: TGTGCCACCAGTGAAACAGGGCGGACAGATACGCAGTATTTT. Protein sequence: CATSETGRTDTQYF.

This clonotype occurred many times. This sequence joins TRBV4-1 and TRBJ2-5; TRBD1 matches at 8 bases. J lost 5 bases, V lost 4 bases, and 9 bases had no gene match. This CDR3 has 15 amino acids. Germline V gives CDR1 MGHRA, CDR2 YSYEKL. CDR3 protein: CASSLSLDRAETQYF. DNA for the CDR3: TGCGCCAGCAGCCTCTCCTTGGACAGGGCCGAGACCCAGTACTTC.

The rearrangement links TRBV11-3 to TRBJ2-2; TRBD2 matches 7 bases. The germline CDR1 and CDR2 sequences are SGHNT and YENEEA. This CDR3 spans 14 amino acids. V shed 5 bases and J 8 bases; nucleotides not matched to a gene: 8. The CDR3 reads CASSQLGGSGELFF. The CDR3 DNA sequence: TGTGCCAGCAGCCAACTCGGGGGGTCGGGGGAGCTGTTTTTT.

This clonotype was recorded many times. Here the CDR3 reads CASSEPGLAEQFF. The CDR3 bases are TGCGCCAGCAGTGAGCCTGGACTAGCGGAGCAGTTCTTC. This chain joins TRBV10-2 and TRBJ2-1; 9 positions agree with TRBD2. The CDR3 runs 13 residues. Germline CDR1 reads WSHSY; CDR2 reads SAAADI. Losses at the gene ends were 2 bases for V and 10 bases for J; bases not matched to a gene: 3.

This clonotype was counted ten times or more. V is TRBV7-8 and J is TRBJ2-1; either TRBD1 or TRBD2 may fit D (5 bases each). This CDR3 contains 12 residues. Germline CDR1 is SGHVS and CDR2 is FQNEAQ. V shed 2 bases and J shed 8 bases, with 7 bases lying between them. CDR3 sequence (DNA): TGTGCCAGCAGCTTAAGGGGAGATGAGCAGTTCTTC. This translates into CASSLRGDEQFF.

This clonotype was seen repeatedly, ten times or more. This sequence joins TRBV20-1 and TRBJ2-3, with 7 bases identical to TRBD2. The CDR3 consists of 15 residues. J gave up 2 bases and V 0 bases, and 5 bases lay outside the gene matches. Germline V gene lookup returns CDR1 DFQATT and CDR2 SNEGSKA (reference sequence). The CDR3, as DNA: TGCAGTGCTAGAGATGCGGGGGATACCACAGATACGCAGTATTTT. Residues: CSARDAGDTTDTQYF.

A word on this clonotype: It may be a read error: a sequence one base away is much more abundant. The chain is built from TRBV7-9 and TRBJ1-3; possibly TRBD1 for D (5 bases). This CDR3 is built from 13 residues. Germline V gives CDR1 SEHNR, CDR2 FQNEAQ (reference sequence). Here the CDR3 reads CASSLLDINTTYF. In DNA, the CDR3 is TGTGCCAGCAGCTTATTGGACATAAACACCACATATTTT.

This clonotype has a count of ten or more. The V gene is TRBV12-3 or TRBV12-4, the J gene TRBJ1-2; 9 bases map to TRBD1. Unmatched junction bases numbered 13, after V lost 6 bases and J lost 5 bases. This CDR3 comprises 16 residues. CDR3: CASSGTGSGLGYGYTF. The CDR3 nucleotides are TGTGCCAGCAGCGGGACAGGGAGTGGCCTGGGATATGGCTACACCTTC.

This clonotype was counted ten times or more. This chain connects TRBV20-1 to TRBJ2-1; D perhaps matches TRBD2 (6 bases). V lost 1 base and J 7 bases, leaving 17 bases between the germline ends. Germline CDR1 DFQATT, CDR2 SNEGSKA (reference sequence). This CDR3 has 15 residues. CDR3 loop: CSARGDSSEWNEQFF. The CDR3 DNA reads TGCAGTGCTAGAGGGGACTCTAGCGAATGGAATGAGCAGTTCTTC.

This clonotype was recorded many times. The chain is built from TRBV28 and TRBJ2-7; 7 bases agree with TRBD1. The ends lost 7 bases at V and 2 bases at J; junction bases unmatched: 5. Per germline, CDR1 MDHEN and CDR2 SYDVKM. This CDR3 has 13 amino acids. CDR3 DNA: TGTGCCAGCAAGACAGGGATCACCTACGAGCAGTACTTC. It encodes CASKTGITYEQYF.

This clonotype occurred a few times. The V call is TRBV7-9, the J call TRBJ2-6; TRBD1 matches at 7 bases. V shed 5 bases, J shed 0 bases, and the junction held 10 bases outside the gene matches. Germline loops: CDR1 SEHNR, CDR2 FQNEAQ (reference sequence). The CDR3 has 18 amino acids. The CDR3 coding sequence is TGTGCCAGCAGCCCCGGGACAGATACCAGCTCTGGGGCCAACGTCCTGACTTTC. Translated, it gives CASSPGTDTSSGANVLTF.

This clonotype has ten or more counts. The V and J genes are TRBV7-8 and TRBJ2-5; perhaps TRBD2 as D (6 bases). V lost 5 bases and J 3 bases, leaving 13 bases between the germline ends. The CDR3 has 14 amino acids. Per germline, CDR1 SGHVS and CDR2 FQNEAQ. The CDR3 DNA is TGTGCCAGCAGCCTCGTGGCGGGGAAAGAGACCCAGTACTTC. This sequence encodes CASSLVAGKETQYF.

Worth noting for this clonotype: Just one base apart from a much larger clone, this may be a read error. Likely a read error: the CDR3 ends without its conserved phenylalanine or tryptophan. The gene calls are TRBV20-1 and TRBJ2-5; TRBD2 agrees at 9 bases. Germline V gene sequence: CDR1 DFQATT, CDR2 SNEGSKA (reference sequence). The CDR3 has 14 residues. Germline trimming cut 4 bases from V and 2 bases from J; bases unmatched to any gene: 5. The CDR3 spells CSATRSGGQETQYS. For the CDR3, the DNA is TGCAGTGCTACCCGTAGCGGGGGACAAGAGACCCAGTACTCC.

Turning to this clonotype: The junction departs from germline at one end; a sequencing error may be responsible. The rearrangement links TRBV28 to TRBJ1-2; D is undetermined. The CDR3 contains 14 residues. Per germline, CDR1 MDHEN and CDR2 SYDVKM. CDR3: CASSLGAGNYGYAF. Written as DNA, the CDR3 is TGTGCCAGCAGTTTAGGCGCCGGCAACTATGGCTACGCCTTC.

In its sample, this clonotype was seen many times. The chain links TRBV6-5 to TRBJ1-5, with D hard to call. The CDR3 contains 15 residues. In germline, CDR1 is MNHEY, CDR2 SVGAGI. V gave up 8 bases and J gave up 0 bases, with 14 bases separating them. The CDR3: CASGDTRSSNQPQHF. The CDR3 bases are TGTGCCAGCGGAGACACCCGATCTAGCAATCAGCCCCAGCATTTT.

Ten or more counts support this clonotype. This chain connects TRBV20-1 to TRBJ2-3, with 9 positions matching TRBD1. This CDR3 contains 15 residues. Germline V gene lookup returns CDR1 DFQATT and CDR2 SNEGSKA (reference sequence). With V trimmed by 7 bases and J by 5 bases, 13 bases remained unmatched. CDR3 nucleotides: TGCAGTGTGTCTAAGGGACAGGGAGCTTTAGATACGCAGTATTTT. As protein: CSVSKGQGALDTQYF.

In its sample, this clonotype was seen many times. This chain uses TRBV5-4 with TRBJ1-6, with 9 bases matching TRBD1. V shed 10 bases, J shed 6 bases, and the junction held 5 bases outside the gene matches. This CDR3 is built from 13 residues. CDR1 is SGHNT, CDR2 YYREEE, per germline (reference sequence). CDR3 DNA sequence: TGTGCCGGAAGACAGGGGGTTAATTCACCCCTCCACTTT. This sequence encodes CAGRQGVNSPLHF. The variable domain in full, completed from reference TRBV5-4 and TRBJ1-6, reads ETGVTQSPTHLIKTRGQQVTLRCSSQSGHNTVSWYQQALGQGPQFIFQYYREEENGRGNFPPRFSGLQFPNYSSELNVNALELDDSALYLCAGRQGVNSPLHFGNGTRLTVT.

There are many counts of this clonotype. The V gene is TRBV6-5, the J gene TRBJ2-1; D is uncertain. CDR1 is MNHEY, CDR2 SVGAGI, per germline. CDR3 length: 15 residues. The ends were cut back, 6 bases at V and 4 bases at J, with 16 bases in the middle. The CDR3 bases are TGTGCCAGCAGAAAAATTTCAGCGAGGTACAATGAGCAGTTCTTC. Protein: CASRKISARYNEQFF.

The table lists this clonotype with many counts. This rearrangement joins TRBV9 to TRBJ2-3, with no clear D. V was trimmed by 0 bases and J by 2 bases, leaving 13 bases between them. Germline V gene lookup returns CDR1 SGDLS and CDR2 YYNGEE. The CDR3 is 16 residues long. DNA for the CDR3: TGTGCCAGCAGCGTAGGACCGGGTTCCCACACAGATACGCAGTATTTT. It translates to CASSVGPGSHTDTQYF. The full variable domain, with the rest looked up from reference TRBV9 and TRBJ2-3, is DSGVTQTPKHLITATGQRVTLRCSPRSGDLSVYWYQQSLDQGLQFLIQYYNGEERAKGNILERFSAQQFPDLHSELNLSSLELGDSALYFCASSVGPGSHTDTQYFGPGTRLTVL.